This TCR beta chain was obtained from a study of T cell responses to AZD1222 COVID-19 vaccine. The ends were cut back, 7 bases at V and 6 bases at J, with 12 bases in the middle. This CDR3 has 13 amino acids. Germline V gene sequence: CDR1 MNHNY, CDR2 SVGAGI (reference sequence). TCRdb's copy holds only in-frame clones and misses some; the assay was immunoSEQ multiplex PCR. The sample holds over 40,000 clones, approximately 88% seen once. This specimen consisted of peripheral blood, obtained on day 0 of AZD1222 vaccination. This chain joins TRBV6-6 and TRBJ1-4; weak D call: TRBD1 (5 bases). The TCR was taken from an adult in good health. CDR3 residues: CASIDQGYEKLFF. CDR3 nucleotides: TGTGCCAGCATTGACCAGGGCTATGAAAAACTGTTTTTT.